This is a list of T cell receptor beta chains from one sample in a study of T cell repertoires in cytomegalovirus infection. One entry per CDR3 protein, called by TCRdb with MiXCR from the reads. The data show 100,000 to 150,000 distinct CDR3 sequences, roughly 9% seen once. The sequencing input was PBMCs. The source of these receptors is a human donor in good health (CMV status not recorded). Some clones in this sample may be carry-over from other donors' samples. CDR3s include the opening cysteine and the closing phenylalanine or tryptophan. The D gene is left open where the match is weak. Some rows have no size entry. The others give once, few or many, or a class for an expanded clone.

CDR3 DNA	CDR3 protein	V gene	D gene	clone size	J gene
TGCGCCAGCAGCTTGGTAGTCTCAGGAGATACGCAGTATTTT	CASSLVVSGDTQYF	TRBV5-1	-	few	TRBJ2-3
TGTGCCAGCAGAGCGGGACAGACTTTTAATCAGCCCCAGCATTTT	CASRAGQTFNQPQHF	TRBV2	TRBD1	many	TRBJ1-5
TGCGCCAGCAACTCGGGGGCGGGGAATGAGCAGTTCTTC	CASNSGAGNEQFF	TRBV5-1	-	many	TRBJ2-1
TGCAGTGCTAGGTCGGCTAGAGCTAGCACAGATACGCAGTATTTT	CSARSARASTDTQYF	TRBV20-1	-	-	TRBJ2-3
TGTGCCAGCAGGAGCGCCGGACAGGGGGCGGGCTCTGAAGCTTTCTTT	CASRSAGQGAGSEAFF	TRBV28	TRBD1	many	TRBJ1-1
TGCGCCAGCAGCCAAGTTGGGAATTTACTGAACACTGAAGCTTTCTTT	CASSQVGNLLNTEAFF	TRBV4-1	-	many	TRBJ1-1
TGTGCCAGCAGTGAAAACAGCGGGGGGGCCTACGAGCAGTACTTC	CASSENSGGAYEQYF	TRBV2	TRBD2	-	TRBJ2-7
TGCAGTGCTAGGCCCCACCCGAGCAACACTGAAGCTTTCTTT	CSARPHPSNTEAFF	TRBV20-1	-	many	TRBJ1-1
TGTGCCAGCAGCCAAGGGATGGGGATTGGGTTAAGTGAGCAGTTCTTC	CASSQGMGIGLSEQFF	TRBV14	-	many	TRBJ2-1
TGTGCCAGCAGCGAAGGGGGTACTGAAGCTTTCTTT	CASSEGGTEAFF	TRBV7-9	-	many	TRBJ1-1
TGTGCCAGCAGTGAAATACTAGCGGGGGGTATTGGCGGGGAGCTGTTTTTT	CASSEILAGGIGGELFF	TRBV6-1	TRBD2	many	TRBJ2-2